This T cell receptor (beta chain) derives from a study of shared T cell receptors in the human thymus. Generated by immunoSEQ multiplex PCR, the TCRdb table keeps only in-frame clones and is missing some. The sample has approximately 490,000 clones, approximately 78% seen once. The CDR3 runs 15 residues. V lost 4 bases, J lost 4 bases, and 5 bases stayed unmatched. CDR1 and CDR2 (germline): SGHTA, FQGNSA. The data also belong to a second study, concerning human thymus T cells. From that second work: The thymus tissue came from resections taken during corrective heart surgery. Thymic and blood repertoires appeared to show biased V and J gene usage. Reports from related research described highly overlapping thymic repertoires among unrelated individuals.

The receptor comes from a boy younger than two with a congenital heart defect. This sequence joins TRBV7-2 and TRBJ2-1; 9 bases fit TRBD2. Sequencing used thymocytes. The CDR3 bases are TGTGCCAGCAGCTCGACTAGCGGACAATACAATGAGCAGTTCTTC. Amino acids: CASSSTSGQYNEQFF.